These T cell receptor beta chains were read from a single sample in a study of T cell changes during pregnancy in multiple sclerosis. Libraries were prepared by immunoSEQ multiplex PCR; TCRdb keeps only in-frame clonotypes and omits some of them. The data contain about 23,000 clones, about 84% of them singletons. Material: CD8+ T cells from peripheral blood mononuclear cells, obtained before pregnancy. These TCRs come from a female donor with multiple sclerosis, enrolled in a pregnancy study. Each CDR3 is given with its conserved first and last residue. D genes are given only for firm matches. Not every row has a clone size; where given, it reads once, few, many or a size class.

-	TRBV7-8	16	TRBJ2-1	TRBD2	TGTGCCAGCAGCTTTAGCGGGCTGAGCTCCTACAATGAGCAGTTCTTC	CASSFSGLSSYNEQFF
once	TRBV30	14	TRBJ2-1	TRBD1	TGTGCCTGGGCAGATGGACAGGAGTACAATGAGCAGTTCTTC	CAWADGQEYNEQFF
few	TRBV4-2	16	TRBJ2-3	TRBD2	TGTGCCAGCAGCCAAGATGTCGCTAGCGGGAGCGATACGCAGTATTTT	CASSQDVASGSDTQYF
-	TRBV7-6	14	TRBJ2-1	TRBD2	TGTGCCAGCCTTAGACTAGCGGGACTGGATGAGCAGTTCTTC	CASLRLAGLDEQFF
-	TRBV6-5	13	TRBJ1-1	-	TGTGCCACAATCTCGGGGGGGAACACTGAAGCTTTCTTT	CATISGGNTEAFF
-	TRBV14	13	TRBJ2-7	-	TGTGCCAGCAGCCAAGGCCGTCACACCGAGCAGTACTTC	CASSQGRHTEQYF
-	TRBV4-2	16	TRBJ1-2	TRBD1	TGTGCCAGCAGCCAAGCGGACAGGGAGGATAACTATGGCTACACCTTC	CASSQADREDNYGYTF
once	TRBV13	17	TRBJ2-7	TRBD2	TGTGCCAGCAGCTTAGGATCCGGGACTAGCGGCTCCTACGAGCAGTACTTC	CASSLGSGTSGSYEQYF
medium-sized	TRBV4-1	15	TRBJ2-7	TRBD2	TGCGCCAGCAGCCAATTAGCGGGAGGGCTGGGGGAGCAGTACTTC	CASSQLAGGLGEQYF
-	TRBV19	13	TRBJ2-7	-	TGTGCCAGTAGTGACCGGACAAATTACGAGCAGTACTTC	CASSDRTNYEQYF
-	TRBV7-3	16	TRBJ2-1	TRBD2	TGTGCCAGCAGCTTCCTGACTAGCGGGAGCTACAATGAGCAGTTCTTC	CASSFLTSGSYNEQFF
-	TRBV6-1	15	TRBJ2-7	TRBD2	TGTGCCAGAAGTGAAAGCGGGAGAGGTGGCTACGAGCAGTACTTC	CARSESGRGGYEQYF
few	TRBV11-2	14	TRBJ2-7	TRBD1	TGTGCCAGCAGCCTCCACGACAGGGTCTACGAGCAGTACTTC	CASSLHDRVYEQYF
-	TRBV11-2	11	TRBJ2-1	-	TGTGCCAGCAGCCCCAGAAGTGAGCAGTTCTTC	CASSPRSEQFF
-	TRBV4-3	17	TRBJ2-3	TRBD2	TGCGCCAGCAGCCTAGCGAGGCTAGCGGAGACCACAGATACGCAGTATTTT	CASSLARLAETTDTQYF
once	TRBV27	16	TRBJ2-7	TRBD2	TGTGCCAGCAGTCTTCTAGCGGGAGGGCCTCGGTACGAGCAGTACTTC	CASSLLAGGPRYEQYF
-	TRBV2	13	TRBJ2-1	-	TGTGCCAGCTCTAGGAGGGGATACAATGAGCAGTTCTTC	CASSRRGYNEQFF
once	TRBV21-1	14	TRBJ2-3	-	TGTGCCAGCCCATCCGGACTTAGCACAGATACGCAGTATTTT	CASPSGLSTDTQYF
once	TRBV5-1	15	TRBJ2-7	TRBD1	TGCGCCAGCAGATTGGGACAGGGGATTATCTACGAGCAGTACTTC	CASRLGQGIIYEQYF
-	TRBV7-9	16	TRBJ2-3	TRBD2	TGTGCCAGCAGCGTACTAGCGGGAGTTTATACAGATACGCAGTATTTT	CASSVLAGVYTDTQYF
-	TRBV4-3	15	TRBJ1-1	TRBD1	TGCGCCAGCAGCACGCGGGACAGAACGAACACTGAAGCTTTCTTT	CASSTRDRTNTEAFF
medium-sized	TRBV19	13	TRBJ2-5	-	TGTGCCAGTAGTATTGTTCCGCGGGAGACCCAGTACTTC	CASSIVPRETQYF
few	TRBV6-1	16	TRBJ2-7	TRBD1	TGTGCCAGCAGTGAAACTACCTCCGGGACAGGGGTCGAGCAGTACTTC	CASSETTSGTGVEQYF
-	TRBV2	16	TRBJ1-4	TRBD1	TGTGCCAGCAGCGAGACAGGGGGTGTTTCTAATGAAAAACTGTTTTTT	CASSETGGVSNEKLFF
-	TRBV7-9	15	TRBJ2-7	-	TGTGCCAGCAGCGGGCCGTTATGGTCCGGCTACGAGCAGTACTTC	CASSGPLWSGYEQYF
-	TRBV6-5	15	TRBJ2-1	TRBD1	TGTGCCAGCAGTTTTAGACAGGGCGCTTACAATGAGCAGTTCTTC	CASSFRQGAYNEQFF
-	TRBV19	13	TRBJ2-7	-	TGTGCCAGTAGTCCGGAGGCATACTACGAGCAGTACTTC	CASSPEAYYEQYF
-	TRBV11-2	16	TRBJ2-2	TRBD1	TGTGCCAGCAGACAGGGGGCAAGGGAATGGGCCGGGGAGCTGTTTTTT	CASRQGAREWAGELFF
-	TRBV28	16	TRBJ2-3	TRBD2	TGTGCCAGCAGTTTGGGACTAGCGGAAATCACAGATACGCAGTATTTT	CASSLGLAEITDTQYF
-	TRBV7-9	16	TRBJ1-3	-	TGTGCCAGCAGCTTAGGGACAGTAGCCTCTGGAAACACCATATATTTT	CASSLGTVASGNTIYF
-	TRBV6-1	15	TRBJ1-4	-	TGTGCCAGCAGTGAGAGAGCCCCCCAACGGGAAAAACTGTTTTTT	CASSERAPQREKLFF
-	TRBV7-3	15	TRBJ2-6	-	TGTGCCAGCAGCTTAATGTGGAGTGGGGCCAACGTCCTGACTTTC	CASSLMWSGANVLTF
-	TRBV19	15	TRBJ2-7	-	TGTGCCAGTAGTTCTACGCCGGGATCCTCCTACGAGCAGTACTTC	CASSSTPGSSYEQYF
-	TRBV7-9	17	TRBJ1-1	-	TGTGCCAGCAGCTTCGGGGCAGGGGCTACGATGAACACTGAAGCTTTCTTT	CASSFGAGATMNTEAFF
-	TRBV29-1	14	TRBJ1-4	-	TGCAGCGTTGAATCCAGCAGAACTAGGGAAAAACTGTTTTTT	CSVESSRTREKLFF
-	TRBV6-6	13	TRBJ2-1	-	TGTGCCAGCAGTTATTCTTCCGACAATGAGCAGTTCTTC	CASSYSSDNEQFF
-	TRBV27	16	TRBJ1-5	-	TGTGCCAGCAGTTCGACCCAGGGTAATAGCAATCAGCCCCAGCATTTT	CASSSTQGNSNQPQHF
-	TRBV4-2	18	TRBJ2-5	TRBD2	TGTGCCAGCAGCCAAGATCCAGGGACTAGCGGTTTTCAAGAGACCCAGTACTTC	CASSQDPGTSGFQETQYF
-	TRBV5-1	13	TRBJ2-7	-	TGCGCCAGCAGCTTGTCGGCGGCCTACGAGCAGTACTTC	CASSLSAAYEQYF
-	TRBV9	15	TRBJ2-1	-	TGTGCCAGCAGCGTAGGCGACAGCTCCTACAATGAGCAGTTCTTC	CASSVGDSSYNEQFF
-	TRBV29-1	12	TRBJ1-2	-	TGCAGCGTTGAATGGGCCTCCTATGGCTACACCTTC	CSVEWASYGYTF
-	TRBV29-1	17	TRBJ2-7	TRBD2	TGCAGCGTTGTCGGACTAGCGGGAGGGCCTAAATCCTACGAGCAGTACTTC	CSVVGLAGGPKSYEQYF
-	TRBV10-1	16	TRBJ2-3	-	TGCGCCAGCAGTGAGATTGCGGGAAGTGGGGCAGATACGCAGTATTTT	CASSEIAGSGADTQYF
few	TRBV27	16	TRBJ2-5	-	TGTGCCAGCAGTTTAAACCACAGGATTTTCCAAGAGACCCAGTACTTC	CASSLNHRIFQETQYF
-	TRBV30	15	TRBJ2-2	-	TGTGCCTGGAGTCAAACTGTAGGGGCCACCGGGGAGCTGTTTTTT	CAWSQTVGATGELFF
-	TRBV5-1	15	TRBJ2-1	-	TGCGCCAGCAGCTTGTCTAGCTCCAGATACAATGAGCAGTTCTTC	CASSLSSSRYNEQFF
-	TRBV13	14	TRBJ2-5	-	TGTGCCAGCAGCTATTGGGACACCGAGGAGACCCAGTACTTC	CASSYWDTEETQYF
-	TRBV9	14	TRBJ1-2	TRBD1	TGTGCCAGCAGCGCTCCGGGACAGGGGCTCGGCTACACCTTC	CASSAPGQGLGYTF
once	TRBV9	15	TRBJ2-7	-	TGTGCCAGCAGCCCGTCTGCAGTTCAATCCTACGAGCAGTACTTC	CASSPSAVQSYEQYF
-	TRBV29-1	17	TRBJ2-6	-	TGCAGCGTTGAACCCCAGGGGCTGAGCTCTGGGGCCAACGTCCTGACTTTC	CSVEPQGLSSGANVLTF
-	TRBV7-6	15	TRBJ2-7	TRBD2	TGTGCCAGCAGCTTAGAGGCTAGCGGGATTTACGAGCAGTACTTC	CASSLEASGIYEQYF
-	TRBV5-1	13	TRBJ2-5	-	TGCGCCAGCAGCTTGGGTATCGGGGAGACCCAGTACTTC	CASSLGIGETQYF
-	TRBV5-1	13	TRBJ2-1	-	TGCGCCAGCAGCTTTCGACAGCCGAATGAGCAGTTCTTC	CASSFRQPNEQFF
-	TRBV5-1	14	TRBJ2-7	-	TGCGCCAGCAGCTTGGGGCTAGAAACGCGGGAGCAGTACTTC	CASSLGLETREQYF